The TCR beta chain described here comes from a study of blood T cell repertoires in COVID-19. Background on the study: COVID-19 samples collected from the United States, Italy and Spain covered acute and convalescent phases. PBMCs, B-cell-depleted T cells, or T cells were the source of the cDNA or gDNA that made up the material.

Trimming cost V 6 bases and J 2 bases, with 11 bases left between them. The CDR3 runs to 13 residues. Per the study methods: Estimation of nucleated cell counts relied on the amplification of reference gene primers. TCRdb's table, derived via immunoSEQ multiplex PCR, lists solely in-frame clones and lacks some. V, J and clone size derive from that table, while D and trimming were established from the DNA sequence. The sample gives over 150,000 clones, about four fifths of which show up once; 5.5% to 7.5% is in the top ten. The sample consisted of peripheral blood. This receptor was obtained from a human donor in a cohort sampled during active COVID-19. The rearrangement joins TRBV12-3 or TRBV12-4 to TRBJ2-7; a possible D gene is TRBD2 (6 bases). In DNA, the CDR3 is TGTGCCAGCAGCCCTGGGACTCCCTACGAGCAGTACTTC. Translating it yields CASSPGTPYEQYF.